This T cell receptor delta chain was identified during a study of gamma-delta T cells after stem cell transplantation. Germline-derived CDR1 and CDR2 are GEAIGNYY and EKD. The CDR3 runs to 16 residues. J gave up 3 bases and V 3 bases, and 7 bases lay outside the gene matches. This clone was seen only a few times. TCRdb called clones anew from the RT-PCR reads with CATT. This table has around 2,000 delta-chain clones, 1.2% appearing once. The chain links TRDV2 to TRDJ1, with 12 bases that match TRDD3. The sample was gamma-delta T cells. This receptor was identified in a human donor. It is not recorded whose cells these are; they may come from a transplant donor. CDR3 sequence (DNA): TGTGCCTGTGACCCAGTACTGGGGGATACCGCCGATAAACTCATCTTT. Translating it yields CACDPVLGDTADKLIF.